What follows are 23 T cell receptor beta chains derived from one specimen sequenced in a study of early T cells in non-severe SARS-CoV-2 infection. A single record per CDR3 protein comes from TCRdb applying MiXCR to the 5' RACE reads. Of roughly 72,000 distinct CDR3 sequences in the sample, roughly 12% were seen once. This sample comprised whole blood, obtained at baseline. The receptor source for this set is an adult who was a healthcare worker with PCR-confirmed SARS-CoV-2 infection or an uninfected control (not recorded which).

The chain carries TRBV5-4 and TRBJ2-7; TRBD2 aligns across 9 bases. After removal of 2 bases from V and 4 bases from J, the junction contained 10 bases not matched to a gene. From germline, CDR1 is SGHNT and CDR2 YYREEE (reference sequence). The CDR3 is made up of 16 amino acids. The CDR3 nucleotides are TGTGCCAGCAGCTTCGGCGGGGGGGCATCAGGTTACGAGCAGTACTTC. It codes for CASSFGGGASGYEQYF.

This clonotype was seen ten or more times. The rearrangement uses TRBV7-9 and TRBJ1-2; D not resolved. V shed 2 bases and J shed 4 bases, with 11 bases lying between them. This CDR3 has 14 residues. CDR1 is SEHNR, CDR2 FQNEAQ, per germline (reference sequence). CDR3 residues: CASSLQDGLYGYTF. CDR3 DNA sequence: TGTGCCAGCAGCTTACAGGACGGCCTCTATGGCTACACCTTC. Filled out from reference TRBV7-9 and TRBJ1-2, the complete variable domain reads DTGVSQNPRHKITKRGQNVTFRCDPISEHNRLYWYRQTLGQGPEFLTYFQNEAQLEKSRLLSDRFSAERPKGSFSTLEIQRTEQGDSAMYLCASSLQDGLYGYTFGSGTRLTVV.

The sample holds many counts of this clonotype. CDR3 nucleotide sequence: TGTGCCCACTCAGTTGGGACAGGAAGCACAGATACGCAGTATTTT. Translated: CAHSVGTGSTDTQYF. The rearrangement joins TRBV2 to TRBJ2-3, with 8 bases aligning to TRBD1. This CDR3 is built from 15 residues. Germline V gene sequence: CDR1 SNHLY, CDR2 FYNNEI. Trimming took 11 bases from V and 0 from J; bases not matched to a gene: 10.

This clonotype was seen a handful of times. This chain's CDR3 is CASSPTYSYEQYF. The CDR3 DNA sequence: TGTGCCAGCAGTCCGACGTACTCCTACGAGCAGTACTTC. The rearrangement links TRBV27 to TRBJ2-7; D gene ambiguous. The ends were cut back, 5 bases at V and 0 bases at J, with 8 bases in the middle. CDR1 is MNHEY and CDR2 is SMNVEV in the germline V gene (reference sequence). The CDR3 has 13 amino acids.

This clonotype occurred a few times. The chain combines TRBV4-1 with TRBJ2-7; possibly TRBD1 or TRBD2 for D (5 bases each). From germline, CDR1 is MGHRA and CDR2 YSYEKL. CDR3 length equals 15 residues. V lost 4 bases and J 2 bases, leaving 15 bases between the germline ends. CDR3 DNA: TGCGCCAGCAGCCGCACCCCGGGACGGCCCTACGAGCAGTACTTC. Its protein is CASSRTPGRPYEQYF.

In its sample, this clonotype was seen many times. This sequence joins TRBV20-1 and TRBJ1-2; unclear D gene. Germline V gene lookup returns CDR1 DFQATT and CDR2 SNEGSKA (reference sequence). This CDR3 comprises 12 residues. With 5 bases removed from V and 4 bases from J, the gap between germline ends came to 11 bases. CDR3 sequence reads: CSASTSGYGYTF. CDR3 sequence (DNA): TGCAGTGCTTCGACCTCTGGCTATGGCTACACCTTC.

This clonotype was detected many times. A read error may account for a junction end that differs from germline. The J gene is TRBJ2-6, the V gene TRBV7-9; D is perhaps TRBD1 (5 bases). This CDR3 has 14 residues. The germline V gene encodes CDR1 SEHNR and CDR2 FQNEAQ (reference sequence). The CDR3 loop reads CASSLEVGANVLIF. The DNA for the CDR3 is TGTGCCAGCAGCTTAGAAGTTGGGGCCAACGTCCTGATTTTC.

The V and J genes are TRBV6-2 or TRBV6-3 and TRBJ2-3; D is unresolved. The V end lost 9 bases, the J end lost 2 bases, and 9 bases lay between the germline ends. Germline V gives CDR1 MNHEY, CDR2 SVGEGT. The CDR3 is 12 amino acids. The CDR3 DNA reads TGTGCCAGTAACAGAGCCACAGATACGCAGTATTTT. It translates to CASNRATDTQYF.

Here the CDR3 DNA reads TGTGCCAGCAGCAACCCCGGACAGGGCTTTTCCTACGAGCAGTACTTC. Translated, it gives CASSNPGQGFSYEQYF. The chain recombines TRBV6-5 with TRBJ2-7, with 8 bases lining up with TRBD1. The CDR3 runs to 16 residues. Germline V gene sequence: CDR1 MNHEY, CDR2 SVGAGI. The junction had 11 bases not matched to a gene; V was cut back by 6 bases and J by 1 base.

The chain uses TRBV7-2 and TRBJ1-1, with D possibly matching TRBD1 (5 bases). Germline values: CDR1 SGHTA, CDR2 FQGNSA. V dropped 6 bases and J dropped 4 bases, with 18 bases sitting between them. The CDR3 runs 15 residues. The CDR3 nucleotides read TGTGCCAGCAGACAACCTGTGGGGGTAGGCACTGAAGCTTTCTTT. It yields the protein CASRQPVGVGTEAFF.

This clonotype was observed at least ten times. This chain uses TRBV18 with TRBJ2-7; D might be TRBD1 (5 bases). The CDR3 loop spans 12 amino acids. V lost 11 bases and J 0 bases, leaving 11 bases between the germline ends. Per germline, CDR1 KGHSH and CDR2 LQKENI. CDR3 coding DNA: TGTGCCGGGGCAGACAGCTCCTACGAGCAGTACTTC. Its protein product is CAGADSSYEQYF.

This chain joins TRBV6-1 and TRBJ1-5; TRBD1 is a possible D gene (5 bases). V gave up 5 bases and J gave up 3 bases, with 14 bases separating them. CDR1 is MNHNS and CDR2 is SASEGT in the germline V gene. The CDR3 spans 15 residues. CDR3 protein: CASSWGRGDNQPQHF. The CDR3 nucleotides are TGTGCCAGCAGTTGGGGGAGAGGGGACAATCAGCCCCAGCATTTT.

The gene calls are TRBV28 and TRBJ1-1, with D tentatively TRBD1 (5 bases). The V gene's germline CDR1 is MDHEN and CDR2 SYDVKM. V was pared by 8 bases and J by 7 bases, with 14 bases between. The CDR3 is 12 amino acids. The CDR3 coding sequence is TGTGCCAGCGGTAGGGGAGATAGTGAAGCTTTCTTT. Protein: CASGRGDSEAFF. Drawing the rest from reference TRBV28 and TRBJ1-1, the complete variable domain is DVKVTQSSRYLVKRTGEKVFLECVQDMDHENMFWYRQDPGLGLRLIYFSYDVKMKEKGDIPEGYSVSREKKERFSLILESASTNQTSMYLCASGRGDSEAFFGQGTRLTVV.

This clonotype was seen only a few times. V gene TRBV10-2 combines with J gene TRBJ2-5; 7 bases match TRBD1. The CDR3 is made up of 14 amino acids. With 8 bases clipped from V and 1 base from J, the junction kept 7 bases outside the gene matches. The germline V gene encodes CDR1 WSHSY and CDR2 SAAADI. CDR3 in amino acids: CASGEWDSQETQYF. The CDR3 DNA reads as TGCGCCAGCGGCGAATGGGACAGCCAAGAGACCCAGTACTTC.

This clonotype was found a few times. CDR3 amino acids: CASSPRQGRGGYEQYF. CDR3 nucleotides: TGCGCCAGCAGCCCCCGACAGGGCCGGGGGGGCTACGAGCAGTACTTC. The chain has TRBV5-1 and TRBJ2-7, with a weak D call TRBD2 (8 bases). Germline CDR1 and CDR2: SGHRS and YFSETQ. The CDR3 runs to 16 residues. V was trimmed by 4 bases and J by 3 bases, leaving 20 bases between them.

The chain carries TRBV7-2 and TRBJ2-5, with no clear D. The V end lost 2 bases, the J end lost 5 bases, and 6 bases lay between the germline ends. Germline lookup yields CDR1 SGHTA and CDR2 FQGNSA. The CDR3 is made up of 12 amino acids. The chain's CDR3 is CASSLSRETQYF. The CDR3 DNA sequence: TGTGCCAGCAGCTTAAGCCGGGAGACCCAGTACTTC. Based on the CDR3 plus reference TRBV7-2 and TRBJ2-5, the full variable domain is GAGVSQSPSNKVTEKGKDVELRCDPISGHTALYWYRQSLGQGLEFLIYFQGNSAPDKSGLPSDRFSAERTGGSVSTLTIQRTQQEDSAVYLCASSLSRETQYFGPGTRLLVL.

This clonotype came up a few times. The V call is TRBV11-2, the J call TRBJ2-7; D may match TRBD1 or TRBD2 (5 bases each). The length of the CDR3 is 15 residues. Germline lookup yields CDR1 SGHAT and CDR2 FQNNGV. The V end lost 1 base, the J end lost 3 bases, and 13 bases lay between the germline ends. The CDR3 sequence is CASSLAPRGRYEQYF. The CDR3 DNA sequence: TGTGCCAGCAGCTTAGCACCCCGGGGCCGCTACGAGCAGTACTTC.

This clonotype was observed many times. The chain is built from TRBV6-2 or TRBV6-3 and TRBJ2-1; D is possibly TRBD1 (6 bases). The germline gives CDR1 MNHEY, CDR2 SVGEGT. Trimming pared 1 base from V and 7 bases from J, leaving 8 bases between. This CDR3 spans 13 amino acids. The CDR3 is CASSYYDRNEQFF. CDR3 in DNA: TGTGCCAGCAGTTACTACGACAGGAATGAGCAGTTCTTC.

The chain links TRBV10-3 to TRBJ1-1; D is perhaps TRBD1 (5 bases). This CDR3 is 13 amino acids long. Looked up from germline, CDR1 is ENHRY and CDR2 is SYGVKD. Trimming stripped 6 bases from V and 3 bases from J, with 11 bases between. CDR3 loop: CAIRGMTDTEAFF. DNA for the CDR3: TGTGCCATCAGGGGGATGACAGACACTGAAGCTTTCTTT.

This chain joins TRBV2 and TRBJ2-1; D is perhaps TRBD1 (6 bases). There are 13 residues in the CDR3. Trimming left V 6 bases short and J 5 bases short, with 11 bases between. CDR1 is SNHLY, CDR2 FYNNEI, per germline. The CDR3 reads CASSRTENNEQFF. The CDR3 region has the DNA TGTGCCAGCAGCCGGACAGAAAACAATGAGCAGTTCTTC.

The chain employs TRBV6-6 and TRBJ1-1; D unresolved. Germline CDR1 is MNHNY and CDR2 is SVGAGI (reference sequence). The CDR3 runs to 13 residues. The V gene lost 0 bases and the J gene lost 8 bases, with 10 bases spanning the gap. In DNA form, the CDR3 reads TGTGCCAGCAGTTACTCCTCGGGTCGCGAAGCTTTCTTT. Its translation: CASSYSSGREAFF.

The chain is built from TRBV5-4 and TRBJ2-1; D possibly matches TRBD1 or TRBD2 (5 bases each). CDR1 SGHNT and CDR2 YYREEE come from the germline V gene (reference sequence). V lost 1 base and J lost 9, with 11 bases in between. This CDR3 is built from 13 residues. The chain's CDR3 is CASSLWGSGEQFF. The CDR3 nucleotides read TGTGCCAGCAGCTTGTGGGGGTCCGGTGAGCAGTTCTTC.

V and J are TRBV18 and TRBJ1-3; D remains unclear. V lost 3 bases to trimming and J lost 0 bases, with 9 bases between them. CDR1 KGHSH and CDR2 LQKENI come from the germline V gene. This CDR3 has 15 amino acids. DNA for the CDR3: TGTGCCAGCTCACCGGAGAGCGTCTCTGGAAACACCATATATTTT. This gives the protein CASSPESVSGNTIYF.